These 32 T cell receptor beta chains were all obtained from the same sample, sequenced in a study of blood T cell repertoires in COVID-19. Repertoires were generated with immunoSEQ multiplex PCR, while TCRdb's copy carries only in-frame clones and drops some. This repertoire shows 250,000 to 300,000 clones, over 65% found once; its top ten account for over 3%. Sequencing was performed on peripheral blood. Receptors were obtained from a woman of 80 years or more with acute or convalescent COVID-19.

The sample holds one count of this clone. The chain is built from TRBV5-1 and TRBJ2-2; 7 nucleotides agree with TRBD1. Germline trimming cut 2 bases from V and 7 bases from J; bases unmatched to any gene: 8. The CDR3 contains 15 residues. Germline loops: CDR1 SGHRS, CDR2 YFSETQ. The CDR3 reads CASSLDRVPIGELFF. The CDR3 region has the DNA TGCGCCAGCAGCTTAGACAGGGTTCCTATCGGGGAGCTGTTTTTT.

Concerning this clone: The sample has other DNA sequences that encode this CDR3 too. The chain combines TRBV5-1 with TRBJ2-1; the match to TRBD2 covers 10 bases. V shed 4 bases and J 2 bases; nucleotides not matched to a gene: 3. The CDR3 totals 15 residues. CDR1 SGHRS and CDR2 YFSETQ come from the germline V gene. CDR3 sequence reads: CASSPTSGTYNEQFF. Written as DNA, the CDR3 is TGCGCCAGCAGCCCTACTAGCGGGACCTACAATGAGCAGTTCTTC. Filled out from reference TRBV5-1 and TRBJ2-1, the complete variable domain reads KAGVTQTPRYLIKTRGQQVTLSCSPISGHRSVSWYQQTPGQGLQFLFEYFSETQRNKGNFPGRFSGRQFSNSRSEMNVSTLELGDSALYLCASSPTSGTYNEQFFGPGTRLTVL.

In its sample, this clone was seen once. CDR3 bases: TGTGCCAGCAGCTTCAGGGTGGAGCTGACCGGGGAGCTGTTTTTT. It is translated as CASSFRVELTGELFF. The chain employs TRBV7-9 and TRBJ2-2; TRBD1 is a possible D gene (5 bases). Germline loops: CDR1 SEHNR, CDR2 FQNEAQ (reference sequence). The CDR3 sequence is 15 residues long. V lost 3 bases to trimming and J lost 5 bases, with 13 bases between them.

Here the CDR3 DNA reads TGTGCCAGCAGCCCCCCAGGTGTACGTGGCACAGATACGCAGTATTTT. Translated: CASSPPGVRGTDTQYF. The rearrangement links TRBV7-9 to TRBJ2-3, with D uncertain. There are 16 residues in the CDR3. V was pared by 5 bases and J by 1 base, with 16 bases between. Looked up from germline, CDR1 is SEHNR and CDR2 is FQNEAQ (reference sequence).

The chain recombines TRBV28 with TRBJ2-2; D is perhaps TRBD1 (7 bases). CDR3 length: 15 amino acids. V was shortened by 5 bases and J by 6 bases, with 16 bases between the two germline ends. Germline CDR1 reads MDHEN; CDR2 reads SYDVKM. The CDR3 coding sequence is TGTGCCAGCAGTCCGCAGGGGGGCCCAGCCGGGGAGCTGTTTTTT. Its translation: CASSPQGGPAGELFF.

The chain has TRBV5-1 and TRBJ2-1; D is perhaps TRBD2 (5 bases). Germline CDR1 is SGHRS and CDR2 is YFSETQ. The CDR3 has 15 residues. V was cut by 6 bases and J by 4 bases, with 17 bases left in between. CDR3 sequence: CASTRSGGGYNEQFF. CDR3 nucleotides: TGCGCCAGCACCCGATCCGGAGGCGGTTACAATGAGCAGTTCTTC.

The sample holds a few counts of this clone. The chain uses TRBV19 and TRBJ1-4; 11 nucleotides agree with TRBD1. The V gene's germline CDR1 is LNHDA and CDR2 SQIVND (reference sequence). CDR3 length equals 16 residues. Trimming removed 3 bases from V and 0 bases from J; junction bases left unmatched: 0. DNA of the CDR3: TGTGCCAGTAGTATGGGACAGGGGGCAACTAATGAAAAACTGTTTTTT. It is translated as CASSMGQGATNEKLFF.

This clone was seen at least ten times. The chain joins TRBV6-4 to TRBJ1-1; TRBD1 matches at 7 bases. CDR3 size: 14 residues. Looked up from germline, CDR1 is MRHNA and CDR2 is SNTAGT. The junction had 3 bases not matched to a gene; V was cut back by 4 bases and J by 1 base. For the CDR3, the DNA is TGTGCCAGCAGTGTCGACAGGGCGAACACTGAAGCTTTCTTT. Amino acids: CASSVDRANTEAFF.

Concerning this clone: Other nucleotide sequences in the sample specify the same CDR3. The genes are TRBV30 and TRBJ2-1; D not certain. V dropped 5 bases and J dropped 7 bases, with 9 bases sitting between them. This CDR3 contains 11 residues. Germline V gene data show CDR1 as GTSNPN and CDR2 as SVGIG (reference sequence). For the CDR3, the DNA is TGTGCCTGGTCCCTCGGGAATGAGCAGTTCTTC. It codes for CAWSLGNEQFF.

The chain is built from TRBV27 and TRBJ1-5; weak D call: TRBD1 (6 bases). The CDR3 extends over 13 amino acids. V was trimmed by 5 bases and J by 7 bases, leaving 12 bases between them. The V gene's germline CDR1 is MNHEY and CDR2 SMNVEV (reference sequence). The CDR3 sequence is CASSRGKEQPQHF. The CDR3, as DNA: TGTGCCAGCAGTAGGGGGAAGGAGCAGCCCCAGCATTTT.

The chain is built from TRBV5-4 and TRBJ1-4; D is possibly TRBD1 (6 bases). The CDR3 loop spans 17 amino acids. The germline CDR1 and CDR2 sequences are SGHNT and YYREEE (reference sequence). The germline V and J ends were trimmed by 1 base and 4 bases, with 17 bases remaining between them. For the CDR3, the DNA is TGTGCCAGCAGCTTGAAATCGACAGGAACGAGTAATGAAAAACTGTTTTTT. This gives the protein CASSLKSTGTSNEKLFF. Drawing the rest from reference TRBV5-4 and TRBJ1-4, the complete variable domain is ETGVTQSPTHLIKTRGQQVTLRCSSQSGHNTVSWYQQALGQGPQFIFQYYREEENGRGNFPPRFSGLQFPNYSSELNVNALELDDSALYLCASSLKSTGTSNEKLFFGSGTQLSVL.

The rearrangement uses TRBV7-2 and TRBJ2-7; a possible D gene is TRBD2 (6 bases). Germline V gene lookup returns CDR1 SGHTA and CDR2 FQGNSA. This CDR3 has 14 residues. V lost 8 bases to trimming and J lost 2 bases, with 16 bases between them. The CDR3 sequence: CASRLNGGTYEQYF. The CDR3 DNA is TGTGCCAGCCGACTAAACGGGGGAACCTACGAGCAGTACTTC.

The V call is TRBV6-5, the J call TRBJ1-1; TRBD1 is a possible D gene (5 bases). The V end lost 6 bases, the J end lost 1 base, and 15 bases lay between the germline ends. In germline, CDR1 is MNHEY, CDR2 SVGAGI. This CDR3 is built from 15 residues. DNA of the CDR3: TGTGCCAGCAGGGGGGGGAGGCTCGGGAACACTGAAGCTTTCTTT. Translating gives CASRGGRLGNTEAFF.

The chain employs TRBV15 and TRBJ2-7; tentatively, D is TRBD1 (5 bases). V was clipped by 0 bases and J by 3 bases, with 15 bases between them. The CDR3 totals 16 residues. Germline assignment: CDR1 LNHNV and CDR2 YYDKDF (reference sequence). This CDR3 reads CATSRDWTQGSYEQYF. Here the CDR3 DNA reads TGTGCCACCAGCAGAGATTGGACCCAGGGAAGCTACGAGCAGTACTTC.

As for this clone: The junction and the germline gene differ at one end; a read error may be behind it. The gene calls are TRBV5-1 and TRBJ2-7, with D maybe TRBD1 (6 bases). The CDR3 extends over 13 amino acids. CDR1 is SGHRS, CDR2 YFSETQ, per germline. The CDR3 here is CTSSPDRNYEQYF. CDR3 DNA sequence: TGCACCAGCAGCCCGGACAGAAACTACGAGCAGTACTTC.

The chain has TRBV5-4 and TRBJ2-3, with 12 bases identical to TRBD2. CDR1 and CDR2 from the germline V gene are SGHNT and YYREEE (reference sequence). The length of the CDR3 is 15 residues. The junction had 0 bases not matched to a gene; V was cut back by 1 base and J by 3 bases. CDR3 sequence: CASSLTSGRTDTQYF. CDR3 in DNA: TGTGCCAGCAGCTTGACTAGCGGGAGGACAGATACGCAGTATTTT.

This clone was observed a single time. The CDR3 reads CASSLTGVEKLFF. CDR3 bases: TGCGCCAGCAGCCTGACAGGGGTGGAAAAACTGTTTTTT. The genes are TRBV5-1 and TRBJ1-4, with TRBD1 identical over 8 bases. V lost 4 bases and J lost 8; bases outside the gene matches: 4. The CDR3 covers 13 residues. Per germline, CDR1 SGHRS and CDR2 YFSETQ.

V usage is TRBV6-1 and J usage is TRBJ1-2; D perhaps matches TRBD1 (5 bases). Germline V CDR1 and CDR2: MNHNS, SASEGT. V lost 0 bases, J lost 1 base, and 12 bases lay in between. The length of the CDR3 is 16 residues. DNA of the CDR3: TGTGCCAGCAGTGAAGCAGGTACAGGCCTTAACTATGGCTACACCTTC. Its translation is CASSEAGTGLNYGYTF.

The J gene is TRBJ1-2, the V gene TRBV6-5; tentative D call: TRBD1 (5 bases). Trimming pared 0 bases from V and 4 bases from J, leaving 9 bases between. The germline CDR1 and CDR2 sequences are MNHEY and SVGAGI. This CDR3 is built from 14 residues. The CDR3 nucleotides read TGTGCCAGCAGTTACTCAGGCAGGGCCTATGGCTACACCTTC. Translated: CASSYSGRAYGYTF.

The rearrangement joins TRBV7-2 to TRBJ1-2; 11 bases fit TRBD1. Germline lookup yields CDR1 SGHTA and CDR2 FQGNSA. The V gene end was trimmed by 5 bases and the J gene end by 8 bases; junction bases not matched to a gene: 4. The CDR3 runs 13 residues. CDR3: CASSRTGGIGYTF. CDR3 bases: TGTGCCAGCAGCCGGACAGGGGGCATAGGCTACACCTTC.

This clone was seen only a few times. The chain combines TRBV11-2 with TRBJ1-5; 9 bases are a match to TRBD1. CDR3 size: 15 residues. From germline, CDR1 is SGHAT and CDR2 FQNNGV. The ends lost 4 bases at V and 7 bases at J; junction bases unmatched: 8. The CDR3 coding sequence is TGTGCCAGCAGCTCAGGACAGGGGATTGGACAGCCCCAGCATTTT. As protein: CASSSGQGIGQPQHF.

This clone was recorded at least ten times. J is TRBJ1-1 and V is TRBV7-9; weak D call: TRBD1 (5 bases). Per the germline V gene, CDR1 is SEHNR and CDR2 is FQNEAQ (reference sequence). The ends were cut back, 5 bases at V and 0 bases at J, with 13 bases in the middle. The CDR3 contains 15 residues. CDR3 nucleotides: TGTGCCAGCAGCCCCCTTGGGGGGTTGAACACTGAAGCTTTCTTT. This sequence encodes CASSPLGGLNTEAFF.

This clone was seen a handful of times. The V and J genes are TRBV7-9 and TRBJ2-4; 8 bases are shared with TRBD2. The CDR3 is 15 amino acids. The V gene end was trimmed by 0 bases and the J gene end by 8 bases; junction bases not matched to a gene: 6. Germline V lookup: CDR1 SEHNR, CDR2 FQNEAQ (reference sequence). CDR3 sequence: CASSLASGSKDIQYF. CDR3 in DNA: TGTGCCAGCAGCTTAGCCAGCGGGAGTAAGGACATTCAGTACTTC.

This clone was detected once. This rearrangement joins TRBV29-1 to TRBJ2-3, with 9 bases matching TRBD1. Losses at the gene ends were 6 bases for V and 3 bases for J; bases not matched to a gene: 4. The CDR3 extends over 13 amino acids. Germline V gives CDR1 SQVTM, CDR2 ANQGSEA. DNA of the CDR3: TGCAGCGTCGGACAGGGGATAACAGATACGCAGTATTTT. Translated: CSVGQGITDTQYF.

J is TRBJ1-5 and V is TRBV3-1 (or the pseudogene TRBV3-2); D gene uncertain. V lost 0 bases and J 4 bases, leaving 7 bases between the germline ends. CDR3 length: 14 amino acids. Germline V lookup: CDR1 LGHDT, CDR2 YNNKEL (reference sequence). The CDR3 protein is CASSQEKRNQPQHF. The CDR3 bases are TGTGCCAGCAGCCAAGAAAAGCGAAATCAGCCCCAGCATTTT.

The chain's CDR3 is CASSSGQYEQYF. For the CDR3, the DNA is TGTGCCAGCAGCTCCGGACAGTACGAGCAGTACTTC. The V gene is TRBV2, the J gene TRBJ2-7, with TRBD1 as a possible D gene (6 bases). The CDR3 has 12 amino acids. CDR1 SNHLY and CDR2 FYNNEI come from the germline V gene. With 6 bases removed from V and 4 bases from J, the gap between germline ends came to 10 bases.

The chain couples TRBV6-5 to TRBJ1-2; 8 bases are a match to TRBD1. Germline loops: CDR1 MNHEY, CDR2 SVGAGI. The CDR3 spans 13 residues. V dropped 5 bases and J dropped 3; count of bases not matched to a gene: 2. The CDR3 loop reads CASSKTGDYGYTF. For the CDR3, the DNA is TGTGCCAGCAGTAAGACAGGGGACTATGGCTACACCTTC.

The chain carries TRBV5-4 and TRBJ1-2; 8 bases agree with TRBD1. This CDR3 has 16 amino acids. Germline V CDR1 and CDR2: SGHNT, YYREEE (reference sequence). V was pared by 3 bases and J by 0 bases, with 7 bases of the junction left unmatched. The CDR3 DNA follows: TGTGCCAGCAGCTCCGGAGGACAGGGAGCTAACTATGGCTACACCTTC. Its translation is CASSSGGQGANYGYTF.

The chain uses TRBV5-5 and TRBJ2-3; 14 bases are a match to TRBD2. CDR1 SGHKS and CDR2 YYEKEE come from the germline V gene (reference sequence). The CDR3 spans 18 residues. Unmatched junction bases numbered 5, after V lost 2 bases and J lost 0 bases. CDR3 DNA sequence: TGTGCCAGCAGCTTCGGGACTAGCGGGGGTTATAGCACAGATACGCAGTATTTT. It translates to CASSFGTSGGYSTDTQYF.

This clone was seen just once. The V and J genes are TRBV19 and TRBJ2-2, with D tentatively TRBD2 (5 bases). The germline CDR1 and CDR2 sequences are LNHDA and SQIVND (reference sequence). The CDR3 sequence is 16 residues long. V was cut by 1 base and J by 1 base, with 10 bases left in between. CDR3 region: CASSIVPAENTGELFF. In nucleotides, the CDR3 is TGTGCCAGTAGTATAGTTCCAGCGGAGAACACCGGGGAGCTGTTTTTT.

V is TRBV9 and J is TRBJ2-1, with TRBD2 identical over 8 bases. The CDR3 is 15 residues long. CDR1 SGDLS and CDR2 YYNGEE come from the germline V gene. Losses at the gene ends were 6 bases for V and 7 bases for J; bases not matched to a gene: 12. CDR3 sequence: CASTRGGRIGNEQFF. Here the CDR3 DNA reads TGTGCCAGCACCCGGGGGGGCCGAATTGGGAATGAGCAGTTCTTC.

CDR3 sequence reads: CASSLFPPGGAYEQYF. The CDR3, as DNA: TGTGCCAGCAGTTTATTCCCCCCCGGCGGCGCCTACGAGCAGTACTTC. V gene TRBV27 combines with J gene TRBJ2-7; D gene unclear. This CDR3 contains 16 residues. Germline V gene lookup returns CDR1 MNHEY and CDR2 SMNVEV (reference sequence). Trimming took 1 base from V and 2 from J, leaving 15 bases between them.